The source of this T cell receptor beta chain is a study of molecular identifiers for immune sequencing clone quantification. Across the whole study: Five aliquots were made in replicates from the RNA of around 18,000 or 91,000 naive CD8 cells, and four were sequenced.

Trimming removed 5 bases from V and 0 bases from J, with 8 bases in between. The CDR3 is 15 amino acids. Germline V gene lookup returns CDR1 MDHEN and CDR2 SYDVKM. TCRdb reprocessed the PCR reads with MiXCR, giving one entry per CDR3 protein. The sample shows some 650,000 distinct CDR3 sequences, 15% to 20% of them seen only once. This clonotype has ten or more counts. Sequencing was performed on naive CD8+ T cells from blood, with Jurkat cell RNA spiked in. Subset indicated: FACS-sorted CD8+CD4-CCR7+CD45RA+ naive T cells. This chain uses TRBV28 with TRBJ2-6; unclear D gene. The TCR comes from a human donor in good health. Some libraries in this study had Jurkat cell RNA spiked in. The chain's CDR3 is CASSLLYSGANVLTF. DNA for the CDR3: TGTGCCAGCAGTCTCCTTTACTCTGGGGCCAACGTCCTGACTTTC. Full variable domain (outside the CDR3, taken from reference TRBV28 and TRBJ2-6): DVKVTQSSRYLVKRTGEKVFLECVQDMDHENMFWYRQDPGLGLRLIYFSYDVKMKEKGDIPEGYSVSREKKERFSLILESASTNQTSMYLCASSLLYSGANVLTFGAGSRLTVL.